This is a list of T cell receptor beta chains from one sample in a study of T-cell reconstitution after alpha-beta-depleted transplantation in children. TCRdb analysed the PCR reads with MiXCR anew, one entry per CDR3 protein. Seen here are around 500,000 distinct CDR3 sequences, around 12% observed once, and the top ten hold under 7%. Sequences were derived from PBMCs from the stem cell graft donor, sampled from the stem cell graft. The origin of the receptors is a human donor who donated a stem cell graft to a child with combined immunodeficiency. The CDR3 runs from the conserved cysteine through the conserved F or W. D genes are given only for firm matches. Not every row has a clone size; where given, it reads once, few, many or a size class.

D gene | J gene | V gene | clone size | CDR3 DNA | CDR3 protein
- | TRBJ1-6 | TRBV28 | many | TGTGCCAGCAGTGGTTTGACCGGGTGGAATTCACCCCTCCACTTT | CASSGLTGWNSPLHF
TRBD1 | TRBJ2-1 | TRBV18 | many | TGTGCCAGCTCGGGGGGACAGGTCATTTACAATGAGCAGTTCTTC | CASSGGQVIYNEQFF
- | TRBJ1-1 | TRBV20-1 | - | TGCAGTGCTAGTTGGTCCGAGGAGAACACTGAAGCTTTCTTT | CSASWSEENTEAFF
TRBD1 | TRBJ1-4 | TRBV7-9 | few | TGTGCCAGCAGCTTACCGGGACAGGTTGAAAAACTGTTTTTT | CASSLPGQVEKLFF
TRBD1 | TRBJ1-1 | TRBV5-1 | few | TGCGCCAGCAGCTTTCAAACCGGGACAGCGAATGAAGCTTTCTTT | CASSFQTGTANEAFF
- | TRBJ2-3 | TRBV30 | - | TGTGCCTGGACCAAAGGAGGGGCGGTGGGTACAGATACGCAGTATTTT | CAWTKGGAVGTDTQYF
- | TRBJ2-1 | TRBV27 | - | TGTGCCAGCAGTTCCCGGGACTCGGCCTACAATGAGCAGTTCTTC | CASSSRDSAYNEQFF
- | TRBJ2-1 | TRBV2 | - | TGTGCCAGCAGTGCTCCATCTGAGGATGAGCAGTTCTTC | CASSAPSEDEQFF
- | TRBJ1-1 | TRBV3-1 | few | TGTGCCAGCAGCCCAGCCATGACAGAGAACACTGAAGCTTTCTTT | CASSPAMTENTEAFF
- | TRBJ2-1 | TRBV7-3 | few | TGTGCCAGCAGCCCCCTCCTGACAGAAAATGAGCAGTTCTTC | CASSPLLTENEQFF
TRBD1 | TRBJ2-7 | TRBV4-3 | - | TGCGCCAGCAGCCAGGTACTCGGGACAGCGACCTACGAGCAGTACTTC | CASSQVLGTATYEQYF
TRBD1 | TRBJ1-1 | TRBV12-3/TRBV12-4 | few | TGTGCCAGCAGTACCCGGACAGGGCGAACTGAAGCTTTCTTT | CASSTRTGRTEAFF
TRBD1 | TRBJ1-1 | TRBV5-6 | few | TGTGCCAGCAGCGCCGCAGGGGGTCCGGGGGAAAGTACTGAAGCTTTCTTT | CASSAAGGPGESTEAFF
- | TRBJ1-5 | TRBV25-1 | few | TGTGCCAGCAGTGAATTTGGGGGGAATCAGCCCCAGCATTTT | CASSEFGGNQPQHF
- | TRBJ2-3 | TRBV4-3 | few | TGCGCCAGCAGCCTCAAATGGAGCACAGATACGCAGTATTTT | CASSLKWSTDTQYF
- | TRBJ1-1 | TRBV12-3/TRBV12-4 | few | TGTGCCAGCAGTTTAGCGCTTAGGGAGGAAGCTTTCTTT | CASSLALREEAFF
TRBD1 | TRBJ2-7 | TRBV12-3/TRBV12-4 | - | TGTGCCAGCAGTCCCGGGACAGGGGCGATTCGGGAGCAGTACTTC | CASSPGTGAIREQYF
- | TRBJ2-4 | TRBV20-1 | many | TGCAGTGCTAGTGTGGGACAAGCCAAAAACATTCAGTACTTC | CSASVGQAKNIQYF
TRBD1 | TRBJ2-3 | TRBV12-3/TRBV12-4 | - | TGTGCCAGCAGTCGCCGGGACAGGCGGGAAGATACGCAGTATTTT | CASSRRDRREDTQYF
TRBD2 | TRBJ2-1 | TRBV29-1 | few | TGCAGCGTTGCCCTTCGACTAGCGGGAGGGCCTAGGAATGAGCAGTTCTTC | CSVALRLAGGPRNEQFF
- | TRBJ2-5 | TRBV20-1 | many | TGCAGTGCTAGAGATAAGGGCGGGGAGACCCAGTACTTC | CSARDKGGETQYF
TRBD1 | TRBJ2-5 | TRBV12-3/TRBV12-4 | many | TGTGCCAGCAGTTTCATCGCCAGGGGGGAGACCCAGTACTTC | CASSFIARGETQYF
TRBD1 | TRBJ2-7 | TRBV9 | - | TGTGCCAGCAGCCTAACAGGGACAGGGGGGGCCTACGAGCAGTACTTC | CASSLTGTGGAYEQYF
- | TRBJ1-2 | TRBV7-8 | many | TGTGCCAGCAGCTTAGCCCGTTCGTACTATGGCTACACCTTC | CASSLARSYYGYTF
- | TRBJ2-5 | TRBV6-2/TRBV6-3 | - | TGTGCCAGCCGGCGGGGCCCCTTGGCCCAGTACTTC | CASRRGPLAQYF
TRBD2 | TRBJ2-2 | TRBV20-1 | few | TGCAGTGCTAGGGGTCCTCGCGGACTAGCGGGGGGTGAAGGGGAGCTGTTTTTT | CSARGPRGLAGGEGELFF
- | TRBJ2-1 | TRBV7-9 | - | TGTGCCAGCAGCTTATGGGCATTCTCCTACAATGAGCAGTTCTTC | CASSLWAFSYNEQFF
- | TRBJ2-1 | TRBV12-3/TRBV12-4 | many | TGTGCCAGCAGTTTATATAGGCTTAGCAATGAGCAGTTCTTC | CASSLYRLSNEQFF